This TCR beta chain is drawn from a study of cytomegalovirus exposure and HLA in healthy donors (dated by TCRdb to about 2017). Concerning the study at large: In an earlier analysis of some 610 of the donors, less than 350 Gb of sequence data and 100 million or so unique TCR beta sequences from roughly 180 million T cells were reported. The study profiled the T cell repertoires of under 850 subjects by immunosequencing and related them to cytomegalovirus serostatus. A later analysis re-analyzed previously published TCR beta repertoires from roughly 690 donors and added high-resolution HLA genotyping to study TCR occurrence patterns. Along with the approximately 670-subject first cohort, a separate validation cohort of over a hundred different subjects was used. In a later genetic analysis, genome-wide SNP genotypes for about three fifths of the roughly 670 donors were used, and that subset was treated as a discovery cohort. Because of strong linkage in the cohort, a handful of DR-DQ haplotypes were treated as single units for association and clustering. An early release that covered about 600 HLA-typed donors contained about 300 gigabases of sequencing data and approximately 85 million unique TCR sequences. Typing coverage varied by locus: roughly 620-630 donors for A, B, C, DRB1 and DQB1; approximately 520 for DQA1; over 600 for DPA1; around 450 for DPB1. Donor age, sex, ethnicity and CMV serostatus were compiled alongside the repertoire data. HLA typing included class I and class II loci at four-digit resolution. Rather than drawing on any new phenotypic data, the later analysis identified candidate immune exposures from TCR beta sequences and the way those sequences occurred across donors. To predict cytomegalovirus infection status, the study brought together high-throughput TCR immunosequencing, statistical association of individual TCRs with disease status, and machine learning. An earlier analysis of around 540 of the donors applied high-throughput TCR beta sequencing to assess whether each TCR beta V gene segment acted as functional or pseudogenic. Every discovery cohort repertoire had been produced on one sequencing platform. Among about 410 genotyped donors of the cohort, an average of around 250,000 unique TCR beta nucleotide sequences was sequenced per donor, of which roughly 17% were non-productive. Of the roughly 400 genotyped donors, roughly 85% fell in the genetic ancestry cluster associated with self-reported Caucasian donors. The study aimed to test whether cataloging public T cell receptors could reveal signatures of past pathogen exposure. General conclusions and limits of the study: Correlated functional status among segregating V segments might reflect linkage disequilibrium, but an unknown experimental factor could not be ruled out. The classifier was reported to diagnose cytomegalovirus status with high specificity and sensitivity in both the original and validation cohorts. The presence/absence analyses assumed that sequencing depth was roughly uniform across donors, and that assumption may not be true. The authors suggested that the approach could potentially be extended to other disease states and immunological phenotypes. Because counts were too low, about 15 rarely observed V segments, including chromosome 9 orphons, were left out of the earlier analysis of 500 to 650 of the donors. In a later analysis, the rate of TCR association differed among HLA loci, with DRB1 alleles having the most associated TCRs and HLA-C alleles having the fewest. A cluster of highly shared sequence variants was judged likely to represent a technical artifact of the sequencing pipeline. CMV serostatus was the only immune exposure information available for the cohort. In vitro tests confirmed that a few of the cytomegalovirus-associated TCR beta chains recognize cytomegalovirus antigens. Assigning TCR associations to individual alleles was difficult when HLA alleles, especially DR and DQ, strongly co-occurred. Because some donors lacked HLA typing at each locus, the association tests relied only on the typed subset. A later genetic analysis reported fewer N-insertions in productive TCRs among donors in an Asian-associated ancestry cluster than the 666-donor mean. A further reported finding was that TCR beta sequences accurately predicted the HLA-A and HLA-B alleles for most subjects in the first cohort. An association between a missense DCLRE1C variant and V-gene and J-gene trimming of TCR beta chains was found in a later genetic analysis and replicated in an independent cohort. A later analysis associated about 17,000 TCR beta sequences with specific HLA alleles at a false discovery rate of 0.05. According to a later analysis, most CMV-associated TCR beta chains appeared to be HLA-restricted, and the HLA associations seemed to be driven largely by CMV exposure. The study gave a list of 150 to 200 TCR beta chains associated with cytomegalovirus. Broadly in line with IMGT annotations, most TCR beta V segments showed up in productive rearrangements about 87% or about 30% of the time in an earlier analysis of under 700 of the donors. Most TCR sequences were observed very rarely across donors, whereas some public TCRs were present in many individuals. This cohort had only TCR beta chains sequenced, and the lack of alpha or paired-chain data limited which features could be detected. In a later analysis, HLA-associated TCR beta chains were found to be more clonally expanded and to have lower generation probabilities than equally common non-associated chains. A later analysis reported that several top co-occurrence clusters appeared linked to parvovirus B19, influenza, CMV and Epstein-Barr virus. Some IMGT-functional V segments, including TRBV6-2 and TRBV6-3, could not be distinguished by the 87-base-pair reads and were therefore excluded.

The cohort was made up of under 800 healthy bone marrow donors. All cohort members were sampled while nominally healthy, although unrecorded immune exposures were likely present. The donor tested CMV seropositive, placing the donor among the 250 to 350 seropositive members of the cohort. A peripheral blood sample was provided by each donor, and peripheral blood mononuclear cells were used for TCR beta sequencing. The Qiagen DNeasy Blood Extraction Kit was used to extract genomic DNA from the blood cell samples. As to this clone: Its recognized antigen is unknown. It has no much larger one-base neighbor in the sample; base qualities were not kept.

Library generation was performed with the immunoSEQ multiplex PCR assay. For the multiplex PCR, a mixture combining 60 forward primers for TCR Vbeta segments and 13 reverse primers for TCR Jbeta segments was used. Amplification of the CDR3 region of rearranged TCR beta genes was performed with a multiplex PCR assay on genomic DNA. Amplified TCR beta libraries were sequenced as 87-base-pair reads on the Illumina HiSeq System. The original pipeline was this. A later analysis counted tens of millions of unique TCR beta chains across the 550 to 750 repertoires, and roughly 10 million of these chains were shared by at least two donors. Raw reads were error-corrected and collapsed into unique sequences by a nearest-neighbor algorithm in which closely related sequences were merged to remove PCR and sequencing errors. Alignment of CDR3 sequences to IMGT reference sequences was used to assign V, D and J gene segments. Each retained sequence needed at least a six-nucleotide match to both a V gene segment and a J gene segment. A rearrangement was called productive if the CDR3 had no stop codons and remained in frame with V and J, and every other rearrangement was called non-productive. Following IMGT convention, CDR3 was defined as the stretch from the second conserved V-encoded cysteine to the conserved J-encoded phenylalanine. The earlier analysis of about 560 of the donors excluded any sequence lacking an unambiguous match to a single V gene segment. An earlier analysis of some 500 of the donors classified V segments as functional when productive rearrangements were above 56.7% and as segregating when the standard deviation between donors was above 5%. A statistical classification framework was built for diagnosing cytomegalovirus status from the catalog of TCR beta chain sequences. A later analysis assigned V and J genes by comparing TCR nucleotide sequences with IMGT/GENE-DB human TR gene sequences. The TCRdist pipeline was used in a later analysis to assign CDR3 sequences and most-parsimonious VDJ recombination scenarios. In a later analysis, each TCR beta chain was defined by its CDR3 amino acid sequence together with its V-gene family, and reads lacking a unique V-gene family were excluded. In a later analysis, some 600 highly shared, low-generation-probability nucleotide sequences were removed to address suspected cross-contamination and a sequencing artifact. In a later analysis, a clonal expansion index for each public chain was calculated from normalized within-repertoire ranks of inferred template counts. In a later analysis, generation probabilities were computed with a VDJ recombination model fitted to out-of-frame rearrangements, and the resulting probabilities were checked against IGoR. Hypergeometric tests were used in a later analysis to score TCR-TCR, TCR-HLA and TCR-CMV co-occurrence, with a repertoire-size bias correction applied to the TCR pairs. A later analysis estimated false discovery rates by permuting HLA or CMV assignments 20 times. A later analysis grouped co-occurring TCRs with DBSCAN, adding TCRdist sequence similarity when clustering within HLA-allele-positive subsets. Repertoires with fewer than 30,000 or more than 120,000 public chains were left out of co-occurrence clustering, as were five repertoires with anomalous nucleotide sharing. The source is immuneACCESS, and TCRdb retained only in-frame sequences with V and J called. Part of the clones is not carried over; for the studies checked, unresolved V genes explain less than half of this, and the remainder is unexplained. That table supplies the V and J calls and clone size; D and trimming were determined from the DNA. Within this sample are about 120,000 clones, with roughly four fifths of them counted one time only. The ten most abundant clones make up about 2.8% of the sample.

CDR3 length: 15 amino acids, cysteine to phenylalanine. CDR3 DNA only is kept here, 45 bases in frame from base 1. The source of this sequence is a middle-aged woman in good health and CMV-seropositive. Sequenced: PBMCs. The V and J genes are TRBV1 and TRBJ1-2. TRBV1 represents a pseudogene. The CDR3 loop reads CTSSQDREGLLGYTF. The DNA is TGCACCAGCAGCCAAGATAGGGAGGGGTTGTTGGGCTACACCTTC.